The clone carrying this T cell receptor beta chain was observed once. Its antigen is still unknown. The CDR3 loop spans 14 amino acids. Germline CDR1 is KGHSH and CDR2 is LQKENI. Trimming removed 3 bases at V and 2 bases at J, with 9 bases between. Profiling relied on immunoSEQ multiplex PCR, and the TCRdb table lists in-frame clones only, not all of them. The profile shows some 95,000 clones, roughly nine tenths of them singletons. The data are from a study of PD-1 blockade in classical Hodgkin lymphoma. Study observations and caveats: TCR diversity rose significantly by C4D1 in CD4+ but not CD8+ cells. Repertoire difference causes, possibly disease activity or prior therapy, remain undefined. Diversity similar to that of newly diagnosed patients was seen at baseline in complete responders.

Every patient had relapsed following autologous stem cell transplantation, and cohorts differed in brentuximab vedotin exposure. Each best response was a complete response, a partial response or progressive disease. The chain couples TRBV18 to TRBJ2-3; D is uncertain. Specimen: peripheral blood mononuclear cells (PBMCs), collected before the second cycle of nivolumab. The origin of this receptor is a human donor with classical Hodgkin lymphoma. This chain's CDR3 is CASSPSTITDTQYF. In DNA form, the CDR3 reads TGTGCCAGCTCACCCAGCACCATCACAGATACGCAGTATTTT.